This T cell receptor (beta chain) was sequenced for a study of T cell responses to AZD1222 COVID-19 vaccine. CDR1 and CDR2 (germline): MGHDK, SYGVNS. This CDR3 has 17 residues. V was pared by 2 bases and J by 7 bases, with 20 bases between. Measured with immunoSEQ multiplex PCR; TCRdb has only the in-frame clones, and not every one. The sample carries under 150,000 clones, more than 75% recorded once. This chain connects TRBV25-1 to TRBJ1-4; the D gene is possibly TRBD1 (5 bases). The source material was peripheral blood, sampled 28 days after the second AZD1222 dose. This receptor was obtained from an adult who received the AZD1222 COVID-19 vaccine. The CDR3: CASSETVGWGYGEKLFF. The CDR3 region has the DNA TGTGCCAGCAGTGAAACCGTCGGGTGGGGGTATGGTGAAAAACTGTTTTTT.